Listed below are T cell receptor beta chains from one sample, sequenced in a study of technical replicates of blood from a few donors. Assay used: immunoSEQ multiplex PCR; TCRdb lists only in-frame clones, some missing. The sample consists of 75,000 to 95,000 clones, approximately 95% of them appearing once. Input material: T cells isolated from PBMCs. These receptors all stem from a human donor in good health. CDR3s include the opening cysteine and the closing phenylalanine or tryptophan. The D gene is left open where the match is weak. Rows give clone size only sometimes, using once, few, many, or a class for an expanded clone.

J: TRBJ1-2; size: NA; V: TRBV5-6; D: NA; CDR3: CASSLVGVNYGYTF; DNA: TGTGCCAGCAGCTTGGTGGGAGTCAACTATGGCTACACCTTC
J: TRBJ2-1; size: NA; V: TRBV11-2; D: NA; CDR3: CASRELYSSYNEQFF; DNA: TGTGCCAGCAGAGAATTGTATAGCTCCTACAATGAGCAGTTCTTC
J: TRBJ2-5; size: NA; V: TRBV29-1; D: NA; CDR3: CSVATGIWETQYF; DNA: TGCAGCGTGGCTACAGGGATCTGGGAGACCCAGTACTTC
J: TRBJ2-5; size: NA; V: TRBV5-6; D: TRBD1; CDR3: CASSRKPGGGETQYF; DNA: TGTGCCAGCAGCAGGAAACCAGGGGGCGGTGAGACCCAGTACTTC
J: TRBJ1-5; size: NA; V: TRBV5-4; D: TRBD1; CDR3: CASSLMGQGNQPQHF; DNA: TGTGCCAGCAGCCTAATGGGACAGGGAAATCAGCCCCAGCATTTT
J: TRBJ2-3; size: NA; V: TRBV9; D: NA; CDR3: CASSVALTDTQYF; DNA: TGTGCCAGCAGCGTAGCTCTCACAGATACGCAGTATTTT
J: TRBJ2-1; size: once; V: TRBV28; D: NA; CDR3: CASSWRGPSYYNEQFF; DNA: TGTGCCAGCAGTTGGCGCGGGCCCTCCTACTACAATGAGCAGTTCTTC
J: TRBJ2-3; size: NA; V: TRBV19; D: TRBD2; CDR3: CASSIGLAGGPTDTQYF; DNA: TGTGCCAGTAGTATAGGACTAGCGGGAGGGCCGACAGATACGCAGTATTTT
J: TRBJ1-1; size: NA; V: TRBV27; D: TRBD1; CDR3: CASKPGQYSGQAFF; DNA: TGTGCCAGCAAACCGGGACAGTACTCGGGTCAAGCTTTCTTT
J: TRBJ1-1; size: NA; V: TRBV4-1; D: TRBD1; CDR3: CASSQSIGQGFPQMLQAYFF; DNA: TGCGCCAGCAGCCAGTCTATTGGACAGGGGTTCCCCCAGATGCTCCAAGCCTATTTCTTT
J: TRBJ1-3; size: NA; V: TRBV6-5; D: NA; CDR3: CASRTTGGNTIYF; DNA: TGTGCCAGCAGAACGACCGGGGGAAACACCATATATTTT
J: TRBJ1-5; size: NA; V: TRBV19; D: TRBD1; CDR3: CASSIRIAGGTQPQHF; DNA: TGTGCCAGTAGTATAAGGATTGCAGGGGGCACTCAGCCCCAGCATTTT
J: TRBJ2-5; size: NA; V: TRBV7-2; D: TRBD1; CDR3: CASSSGQGGWETQYF; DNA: TGTGCCAGCAGCTCTGGACAGGGGGGGTGGGAGACCCAGTACTTC
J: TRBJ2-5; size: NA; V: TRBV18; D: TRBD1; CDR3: CASSFSDRQGQETQYF; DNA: TGTGCCAGCTCTTTCAGCGACCGACAGGGACAAGAGACCCAGTACTTC
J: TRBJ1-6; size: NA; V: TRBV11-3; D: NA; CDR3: CASSLRGKATSPLHF; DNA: TGTGCCAGCAGCTTACGGGGAAAGGCAACGTCACCCCTCCACTTT
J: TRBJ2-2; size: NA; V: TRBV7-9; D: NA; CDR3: CASSLGWARTEVKLFF; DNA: TGTGCCAGCAGCTTAGGGTGGGCCCGGACAGAAGTTAAGCTGTTTTTT